This T cell receptor (beta chain) was recovered during a study of CD8+ T cells in alopecia areata (dated by TCRdb to 2016 to 2019). For context, the study as a whole: The treated patients took part in an open-label pilot trial in which moderate-to-severe alopecia areata was treated with oral tofacitinib at 5 to 10 mg twice daily. Amplification of TCRbeta CDR3 regions was done by immunoSEQ multiplex PCR using 35 Vbeta forward primers and 13 Jbeta reverse primers. For the treated patients, the SALT score, which quantifies what percentage of scalp surface area is affected, served as the measure of disease severity. Tofacitinib was given for 6 to 18 months, followed by 6 months of follow-up off drug to assess delayed response and recurrence. Scalp tissue and sorted CD4+ and CD8+ peripheral blood T cells from patchy and totalis/universalis alopecia areata patients and from healthy controls were covered by human TCRbeta sequencing. Scalp clonality was compared across normal scalp (n=4), patchy alopecia areata scalp (n=8), and alopecia totalis/universalis scalp (n=8). Biopsies were taken from tofacitinib-treated patients at baseline and at 4 and 24 weeks of treatment, and a later scalp biopsy was taken in several of the tofacitinib-treated patients. In both human patients and the C3H/HeJ mouse model, the study applied high-throughput TCRbeta sequencing to look at T cell clonal expansion in alopecia areata. The RNA source kit depended on sample type: the PAXgene miRNA kit for fixed scalp, the miRNeasy kit for PBMCs, and the RNeasy kit for mouse skin.

In light of the paper, this sample's treatment or condition label describes: oral pan-JAK inhibitor, 5-10 mg twice daily. From alopecia areata patients, peripheral blood was collected along with lesional scalp punch biopsies. After PBMCs were isolated by density centrifugation and stained for CD3, CD4 and CD8, a FACSAria was used to sort CD4+ and CD8+ T cells. This clone has ten or more counts. Its binding antigen is unknown. Base quality data are lacking; no much larger clone is found one base away. General findings and caveats noted by the study authors: During tofacitinib treatment, many expanded lesional clones remained in scalp and blood, and this persistence may partly explain relapse after treatment is stopped. Higher clonality and more expanded CD8+ clones were observed in lesional scalp than in normal scalp, particularly in alopecia totalis/universalis, a finding suggestive of antigenic drive. Unlike mouse skin, which is dominated by gammadelta T cells, normal human skin has resident alphabeta T cells that are also sequenced, and this complicates analysis of the scalp TCR repertoire. TCR sequences shared between patients were less clear than in mice, possibly partly because of HLA diversity in the patient population. Scalp clonality and the number of expanded CD8+ clones among the top 100 scalp clones were significantly decreased by tofacitinib. Because the treated cohort was small and had just a single nonresponder, larger studies are needed to establish links between baseline CD8+ expansion and response.

In the germline V gene (reference sequence), CDR1 corresponds to LNHDA and CDR2 to SQIVND. The CDR3 covers 15 residues, taking in both the cysteine and the phenylalanine. Only the CDR3 DNA is retained, 45 bases long and in frame from the first base. Here V drops 5 bases and J drops 3 bases, and the junction holds 7 bases not matched to any gene. Library preparation was by the immunoSEQ multiplex PCR assay. RNA was extracted from all samples and reverse transcribed into cDNA as template for TCR sequencing. First-strand cDNA was synthesized with SuperScript III using a 2:1 mix of oligo-dT and random hexamers. A synthetic immune receptor repertoire was used to measure amplification bias, and any remaining bias was corrected computationally. Per the source publication's procedure: After raw reads were preprocessed to remove errors, the CDR3 was defined following IMGT conventions as running from the conserved cysteine to phenylalanine. Clonality was computed by normalizing Shannon entropy by log2 of the number of productive unique TCRs and subtracting the result from 1. Whether scalp clones were CD4 or CD8 was inferred by matching scalp TCRbeta sequences against CD4 and CD8 repertoires sorted from blood. TCRdb provides this immuneACCESS table in a form limited to in-frame rearrangements. Some clones are lacking; in checked studies, under half of them reflect an unresolved V gene, and why the rest are absent is not known. D and trimming were read from the DNA, whereas the V and J calls and clone size are those reported in that table. Counted in this sample were 160,000 or so clones; 58% of them appeared once. Together, the top ten hold around 15% of the sample.

This TCR was recovered from a human donor with alopecia areata. This sequence uses TRBV19 and TRBJ2-4; the central 7 bases match TRBD1. The sequences come from CD4+ T cells sorted from blood, collected between weeks 55 and 65, from a patient treated with tofacitinib. The CDR3 reads as follows: CASSLTGTDKNIQYF. In nucleotide form, the sequence is TGTGCCAGTAGTCTCACCGGGACAGACAAAAACATTCAGTACTTC.